This passage covers 8 T cell receptor beta chains from one sample sequenced in a study of technical replicates of blood from several donors (dated by TCRdb to about 2017). The library relied on the immunoSEQ multiplex PCR assay. The table comes from immuneACCESS by way of TCRdb, which keeps in-frame sequences with V and J called. Part of the clones is missing from these tables; in studies checked, under half for an unresolved V gene and the rest for unknown reasons. The sample table lists more than 75,000 clones, 90% to 95% of them with a count of one. The ten most abundant clones make up about 0.39% of the sample. The source material was T cells isolated from PBMCs. The source is a human donor in good health.

This clone was seen just once. The chain has TRBV29-1 and TRBJ2-1, with D tentatively TRBD2 (6 bases). Germline CDR1 reads SQVTM; CDR2 reads ANQGSEA. The length of the CDR3 is 11 residues. V lost 7 bases to trimming and J lost 9 bases, with 13 bases between them. This chain's CDR3 is CSGRAGGEQFF. In DNA, the CDR3 is TGCAGCGGGAGGGCAGGAGGTGAGCAGTTCTTC.

This clone has only one observation. This sequence joins TRBV2 and TRBJ2-7; a weak D match, TRBD2 (6 bases). Germline V lookup: CDR1 SNHLY, CDR2 FYNNEI. V lost 8 bases and J lost 0, with 11 bases in between. CDR3 length: 13 residues. This CDR3 is CASGGTLSYEQYF. The CDR3, as DNA: TGTGCCAGCGGAGGGACTCTCTCCTACGAGCAGTACTTC.

V usage is TRBV9 and J usage is TRBJ1-3; TRBD1 matches at 7 bases. V was pared by 0 bases and J by 0 bases, with 6 bases of the junction left unmatched. There are 17 residues in the CDR3. Germline assignment: CDR1 SGDLS and CDR2 YYNGEE. The CDR3 bases are TGTGCCAGCAGCGTAGGGGACAGTTCTTACTCTGGAAACACCATATATTTT. Protein: CASSVGDSSYSGNTIYF.

This chain uses TRBV11-2 with TRBJ2-3; D is uncertain. V was clipped by 4 bases and J by 3 bases, with 8 bases between them. This CDR3 spans 13 amino acids. From germline, CDR1 is SGHAT and CDR2 FQNNGV. The CDR3 DNA follows: TGTGCCAGCAGCTATCGCAGGACAGATACGCAGTATTTT. It encodes CASSYRRTDTQYF. The whole variable domain, filled in from reference TRBV11-2 and TRBJ2-3, reads EAGVAQSPRYKIIEKRQSVAFWCNPISGHATLYWYQQILGQGPKLLIQFQNNGVVDDSQLPKDRFSAERLKGVDSTLKIQPAKLEDSAVYLCASSYRRTDTQYFGPGTRLTVL.

This chain's CDR3 is CAISENPRGESHGELFF. The DNA for the CDR3 is TGTGCCATCAGTGAGAACCCCAGGGGCGAGTCTCACGGGGAGCTGTTTTTT. V is TRBV10-3 and J is TRBJ2-2; D perhaps matches TRBD1 (6 bases). CDR1 and CDR2 (germline): ENHRY, SYGVKD. The CDR3 runs to 17 residues. Trimming stripped 2 bases from V and 7 bases from J, with 20 bases between.

The rearrangement uses TRBV5-5 and TRBJ2-1; D is unresolved. The V end lost 0 bases, the J end lost 2 bases, and 6 bases lay between the germline ends. This CDR3 contains 14 residues. Germline CDR1 SGHKS, CDR2 YYEKEE (reference sequence). CDR3 in DNA: TGTGCCAGCAGCTTGGCGGGTGCCTACAATGAGCAGTTCTTC. It specifies CASSLAGAYNEQFF.

A few counts support this clone. The chain couples TRBV6-6 to TRBJ1-1, with 7 bases aligning to TRBD1. Trimming took 4 bases from V and 8 from J; bases not matched to a gene: 4. This CDR3 region has 12 residues. CDR1 is MNHNY, CDR2 SVGAGI, per germline (reference sequence). For the CDR3, the DNA is TGTGCCAGCAGTTCTATAGGGGGCGAAGCTTTCTTT. Translated, it gives CASSSIGGEAFF.

The V call is TRBV29-1, the J call TRBJ2-1; D is ambiguous. CDR1 and CDR2 (germline): SQVTM, ANQGSEA. Trimming removed 0 bases at V and 1 base at J, with 4 bases between. The CDR3 contains 13 residues. CDR3 nucleotide sequence: TGCAGCGTTGAAGAAACATCCTACAATGAGCAGTTCTTC. Translation: CSVEETSYNEQFF.